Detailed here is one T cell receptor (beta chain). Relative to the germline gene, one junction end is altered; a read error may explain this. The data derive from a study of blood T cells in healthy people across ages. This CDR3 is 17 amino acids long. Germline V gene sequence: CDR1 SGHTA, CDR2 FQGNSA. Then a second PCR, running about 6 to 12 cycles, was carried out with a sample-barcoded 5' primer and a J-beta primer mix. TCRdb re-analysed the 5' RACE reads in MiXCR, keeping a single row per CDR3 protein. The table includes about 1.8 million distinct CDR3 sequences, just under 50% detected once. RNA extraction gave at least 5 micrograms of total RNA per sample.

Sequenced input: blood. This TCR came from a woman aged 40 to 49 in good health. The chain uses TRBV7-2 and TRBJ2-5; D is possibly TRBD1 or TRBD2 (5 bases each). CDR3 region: CAGSRTGRSPTYNEQYF. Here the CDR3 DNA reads TGTGCCGGCAGCCGAACGGGACGGAGCCCTACCTACAATGAGCAGTACTTC.